The 29 T cell receptor beta chains below all came from one sample that was sequenced in a study of tumor-infiltrating lymphocytes in primary liver carcinoma. Extraction also yielded germline DNA, while blood RNA was obtained from unsorted whole blood. Synthesis of TCR beta cDNA was carried out from around 500 ng total RNA with a constant-region primer. Libraries for TCR beta were built through three nested multiplex PCR rounds, which together made up a slightly modified ARM-PCR procedure. The study ran its first two PCR rounds for approximately 10 cycles each, using TRBV1-TRBV30 forward primers and a C-beta reverse primer. TCRdb fed the multiplex PCR reads into MiXCR, producing one record per CDR3 protein. The table has some 320,000 distinct CDR3 sequences, more than 55% seen once. The sample comprised peripheral blood. The receptors here all came from a man in his forties with primary liver carcinoma and hepatitis B virus infection.

Regarding this clonotype: A much more abundant neighbour one base away suggests this may be a read error. This chain connects TRBV12-3 or TRBV12-4 to TRBJ2-7, with 11 bases that match TRBD2. The CDR3 runs 14 residues. The ends lost 8 bases at V and 5 bases at J; junction bases unmatched: 8. In DNA, the CDR3 is TGTGCCAGCTGCTTAGCGGGAGGGGATGACGAGCAGTACTTC. Residues: CASCLAGGDDEQYF.

On this clonotype itself: Being one base from a much bigger clone, this may be a read error. This rearrangement joins TRBV6-1 to TRBJ2-4; TRBD2 matches 9 bases. Looked up from germline, CDR1 is MNHNS and CDR2 is SASEGT. V was pared by 7 bases and J by 8 bases, with 15 bases of the junction left unmatched. The CDR3 has 16 residues. This chain's CDR3 is CASTAPGTSFGDIQYF. As DNA, the CDR3 is TGTGCCAGCACCGCCCCCGGGACTAGCTTCGGAGACATTCAGTACTTC.

This clonotype was recorded at least ten times. The chain links TRBV7-9 to TRBJ2-5; D might be TRBD1 or TRBD2, each matching 8 bases. V lost 0 bases and J 4 bases, leaving 18 bases between the germline ends. CDR1 and CDR2 (germline): SEHNR, FQNEAQ (reference sequence). The CDR3 has 17 residues. The CDR3 spells CASSLARIAGTGETQYF. CDR3 DNA sequence: TGTGCCAGCAGCTTAGCGCGGATAGCGGGGACAGGAGAGACCCAGTACTTC.

This clonotype was observed once. A read error may produce the germline difference seen at one junction end. V is TRBV4-1 and J is TRBJ1-5, with D uncertain. The CDR3 consists of 15 residues. From germline, CDR1 is MGHRA and CDR2 YSYEKL. DNA of the CDR3: TGCGCCAGCGGCCAAGATGGAAACAGCAATCAGCCCCAGCATTTT. It is translated as CASGQDGNSNQPQHF.

V and J are TRBV6-6 and TRBJ1-6; the D gene is possibly TRBD1 (6 bases). The CDR3 extends over 15 amino acids. The V end lost 0 bases, the J end lost 6 bases, and 9 bases lay between the germline ends. Germline CDR1 and CDR2: MNHNY and SVGAGI (reference sequence). The CDR3 protein is CASSYSTGSNSPLHF. The CDR3 nucleotides are TGTGCCAGCAGTTACTCCACAGGGAGTAATTCACCCCTCCACTTT.

As for this clonotype: A much larger clone is a single base away; this may be a read error. J is TRBJ2-2 and V is TRBV6-2 or TRBV6-3; D not resolved. The V end lost 5 bases, the J end lost 5 bases, and 12 bases lay between the germline ends. Germline CDR1 reads MNHEY; CDR2 reads SVGEGT. The CDR3 has 14 amino acids. In DNA, the CDR3 is TGTGCCAGCAGTCATACGGAACTTACCGGGGAGCTGTTTTTT. It codes for CASSHTELTGELFF.

As to this clonotype: A clone one base away is much larger, so this may be a read error. V and J are TRBV6-5 and TRBJ2-5; 7 bases are shared with TRBD1. V shed 6 bases, J shed 2 bases, and the junction held 9 bases outside the gene matches. Germline CDR1 and CDR2: MNHEY and SVGAGI. CDR3 length: 15 residues. The CDR3 region has the DNA TGTGCCAGCAGACCGACAGGGATAATTCAAGAGACCCAGTACTTC. Translated, it gives CASRPTGIIQETQYF.

Details on this clonotype: One end of the junction varies from germline; a read error may be responsible. The CDR3 region has the DNA TGTGCCAGCAGTAACCCCCGTGTGAGCATAGATACGCAGTATTTT. It specifies CASSNPRVSIDTQYF. V gene TRBV6-2 or TRBV6-3 combines with J gene TRBJ2-3; D ambiguous. The CDR3 is made up of 15 amino acids. The germline CDR1 and CDR2 sequences are MNHEY and SVGEGT.

This clonotype has more than one count but fewer than ten. The chain employs TRBV28 and TRBJ2-1; tentatively, D is TRBD2 (6 bases). The V end lost 2 bases, the J end lost 8 bases, and 16 bases lay between the germline ends. The CDR3 consists of 15 residues. The germline V gene encodes CDR1 MDHEN and CDR2 SYDVKM. As DNA, the CDR3 is TGTGCCAGCAGTTTACGCGGGATCTCGAGCGATGAGCAGTTCTTC. It codes for CASSLRGISSDEQFF.

This clonotype was picked up many times. The CDR3 protein is CASSFSWGSGSTDTQYF. The CDR3, as DNA: TGTGCCAGCAGCTTCTCCTGGGGTAGCGGAAGCACAGATACGCAGTATTTT. The rearrangement links TRBV11-1 to TRBJ2-3; TRBD2 might be the D (6 bases). The CDR3 loop spans 17 amino acids. With 3 bases removed from V and 0 bases from J, the gap between germline ends came to 16 bases. Germline V gene sequence: CDR1 SGHAT, CDR2 FQDESV (reference sequence).

Many counts were recorded for this clonotype. J is TRBJ2-3 and V is TRBV6-2 or TRBV6-3; D not certain. V lost 4 bases and J 3 bases, leaving 5 bases between the germline ends. The germline V gene encodes CDR1 MNHEY and CDR2 SVGEGT. The CDR3 contains 12 residues. CDR3 region: CASSSRTDTQYF. CDR3 nucleotides: TGTGCCAGCAGTTCGCGGACAGATACGCAGTATTTT.

On this clonotype: This may stem from a read error, because a much larger clone lies one nucleotide away. The chain carries TRBV4-1 and TRBJ1-2, with 7 bases lining up with TRBD1. The CDR3 spans 12 residues. Germline V gene data show CDR1 as MGHRA and CDR2 as YSYEKL. CDR3 in amino acids: CASRVDRDGYTF. The CDR3 nucleotides are TGTGCCAGCAGGGTCGACAGGGACGGCTACACCTTC.

The chain is built from TRBV14 and TRBJ1-3; 7 nucleotides agree with TRBD1. CDR1 and CDR2 (germline): SGHDN, FVKESK. The CDR3 has 16 amino acids. The CDR3 reads CDNSHLGGYSGNTIYF. The CDR3 nucleotides are TGTGACAACAGCCATCTAGGGGGCTATAGTGGAAACACCATATATTTT.

Turning to this clonotype: The junction departs from the called germline gene at one end, perhaps through a read error. This sequence joins TRBV11-2 and TRBJ2-7; tentatively, D is TRBD1 (5 bases). Germline CDR1 is SGHAT and CDR2 is FQNNGV. The CDR3 runs 15 residues. The DNA of the CDR3 is TGTACCAACAGCACCCCTAGGGGTTCCCCCTACGAGCAGTACTTT. It encodes CTNSTPRGSPYEQYF.

V usage is TRBV28 and J usage is TRBJ2-1; D assignment may be TRBD1 or TRBD2 (5 bases each). The CDR3 extends over 14 amino acids. Germline V gives CDR1 MDHEN, CDR2 SYDVKM. Trimming shortened V by 6 bases and J by 6 bases, and 15 bases separated the two germline ends. The CDR3 loop reads CASRPGRGSNEQFF. CDR3 DNA: TGTGCCAGCAGACCGGGAAGGGGTTCCAATGAGCAGTTCTTC.

On this clonotype itself: Being one base from a much bigger clone, this may be a read error. This chain connects TRBV29-1 to TRBJ2-7; 8 positions match TRBD1. CDR1 is SQVTM, CDR2 ANQGSEA, per germline. CDR3 size: 16 residues. The CDR3 sequence is CSVVHPNVQGAYEQNF. CDR3 nucleotides: TGCAGCGTAGTACACCCCAACGTTCAGGGGGCCTACGAGCAGAACTTC.

This chain uses TRBV5-1 with TRBJ2-2; 13 bases are shared with TRBD2. V gave up 0 bases and J gave up 2 bases; unmatched junction bases: 10. Germline lookup yields CDR1 SGHRS and CDR2 YFSETQ. CDR3 length: 20 amino acids. The CDR3 nucleotides read TGCGCCAGCAGCTTGGCTTCAGGACTAGCGGGAGATATTAACACCGGGGAGCTGTTTTTT. Encoded protein: CASSLASGLAGDINTGELFF.

In the case of this clonotype: A read error is possible here, since a much larger clone lies one base away. V and J are TRBV6-5 and TRBJ2-7; D gene ambiguous. From germline, CDR1 is MNHEY and CDR2 SVGAGI. The length of the CDR3 is 13 residues. CDR3: CAVGAASSYEQCF. In nucleotides, the CDR3 is TGTGCCGTCGGAGCCGCCTCCTCCTACGAGCAGTGCTTC.

The V call is TRBV20-1, the J call TRBJ2-5; D remains ambiguous. V lost 0 bases and J 5 bases, leaving 4 bases between the germline ends. Per the germline V gene, CDR1 is DFQATT and CDR2 is SNEGSKA (reference sequence). This CDR3 is built from 11 residues. The CDR3 DNA reads as TGCAGTGCTAGAGAATGGGAGACCCAGTACTTC. Its protein product is CSAREWETQYF.

As to this clonotype: The junction does not match germline at one end; this may be a read error. This chain uses TRBV4-2 with TRBJ2-3, with D perhaps matching TRBD2 (6 bases). Germline assignment: CDR1 LGHNA and CDR2 YNFKEQ. This CDR3 region has 15 residues. As DNA, the CDR3 is TGTGCCAGTAGCCCTAAGGTGGGACTCGCAGATGCGCAGTATTTT. Its translation is CASSPKVGLADAQYF.

Points on this clonotype: A much more abundant neighbour one base away suggests this may be a read error. V usage is TRBV29-1 and J usage is TRBJ2-3; a weak D match, TRBD1 (5 bases). The CDR3 has 11 residues. Trimming cost V 7 bases and J 6 bases, with 11 bases left between them. Germline assignment: CDR1 SQVTM and CDR2 ANQGSEA. CDR3 region: CSGTQVDTQYF. The CDR3 nucleotides read TGCAGCGGGACACAGGTGGATACGCAGTATTTT.

Worth noting for this clonotype: A much larger clone lies one base from this, so it may be a read error. The chain is built from TRBV6-1 and TRBJ2-3; D unclear. From germline, CDR1 is MNHNS and CDR2 SASEGT. CDR3 length: 13 amino acids. The CDR3 protein is CASSRGPLDTHYF. The CDR3 DNA reads as TGTGCCAGCAGCCGCGGCCCCCTTGATACGCACTATTTT.

Points on this clonotype: The junction differs from germline at one of its ends, possibly a read error. The chain combines TRBV5-5 with TRBJ2-7; D is ambiguous. CDR3 length equals 15 residues. Germline CDR1 SGHKS, CDR2 YYEKEE (reference sequence). The CDR3 sequence: CASSYQVWLSYEQYF. The CDR3 region has the DNA TGTGCCAGCAGCTACCAGGTTTGGCTATCCTACGAGCAATACTTC.

This clonotype was detected only once. A much larger clone lies a single base off, so this may be a read error. The chain recombines TRBV12-3 or TRBV12-4 with TRBJ2-7; tentatively, D is TRBD1 (7 bases). There are 15 residues in the CDR3. For the CDR3, the DNA is TGTGCCAGAAGTTTAGCGCGGCAGGGGGGTGGCGAGCAGTACTTC. This gives the protein CARSLARQGGGEQYF.

Of note for this clonotype: Here the CDR3 omits its conserved ending phenylalanine or tryptophan, so a read error is the likely source. The rearrangement links TRBV5-4 to TRBJ1-2; possible D gene TRBD1, 6 bases. CDR3 size: 16 residues. In germline, CDR1 is SGHNT, CDR2 YYREEE (reference sequence). CDR3 residues: CANSLASRGNFYGYTS. The CDR3 bases are TGTGCCAACAGCTTGGCGTCCAGGGGAAATTTCTATGGCTACACCTCC.

This clonotype showed up just a few times. The V and J genes are TRBV7-9 and TRBJ2-7, with D tentatively TRBD2 (5 bases). Per germline, CDR1 SEHNR and CDR2 FQNEAQ (reference sequence). The CDR3 is 14 amino acids. V was shortened by 0 bases and J by 4 bases, with 10 bases between the two germline ends. The CDR3 reads CASSLAGVKYEQYF. The CDR3 DNA follows: TGTGCCAGCAGCTTAGCGGGAGTTAAATACGAGCAGTACTTC.

Regarding this clonotype: Compared with germline, one end of the junction differs, possibly owing to a read error. The rearrangement uses TRBV6-1 and TRBJ1-5; the D call may be TRBD1 or TRBD2 (5 bases each). TRBJ2-3 explains the end of the DNA better; the J call may be wrong. CDR1 is MNHNS and CDR2 is SASEGT in the germline V gene. This CDR3 has 14 residues. CDR3 amino acids: CTSTGTDSNQSQYF. The CDR3 nucleotides are TGTACCAGCACCGGGACGGATAGCAATCAGTCCCAGTATTTT.

The gene calls are TRBV14 and TRBJ2-2, with TRBD2 matching 8 bases. The germline CDR1 and CDR2 sequences are SGHDN and FVKESK. This CDR3 has 19 residues. With 3 bases clipped from V and 5 bases from J, the junction kept 17 bases outside the gene matches. The CDR3 DNA is TGTGCCAGCAGCCAGGTTAATACGGAGGCGGGAGGTAGTACCGGGGAGCTGTTTTTT. It yields the protein CASSQVNTEAGGSTGELFF.

This clonotype was observed at least ten times. The rearrangement uses TRBV12-3 or TRBV12-4 and TRBJ2-7; no definite D call. The CDR3 is 11 amino acids. V was pared by 2 bases and J by 9 bases, with 8 bases between. CDR3 bases: TGTGCCAGCAGTTTAAAAACAGTGCAGTACTTC. It specifies CASSLKTVQYF.